Below are 6 T cell receptor beta chains sequenced from a single sample in a study of cytomegalovirus exposure and HLA in healthy donors. The PCR had 60 Vbeta and 13 Jbeta primers. The table came from immunoSEQ multiplex PCR; TCRdb's copy has only in-frame clones and leaves some out. In the table there are roughly 150,000 clones, roughly 80% of which are singletons. What was sequenced was PBMCs. Receptors originate from a man aged 30 to 39 in good health and CMV-seropositive.

This clone has a handful of counts. The V call is TRBV9, the J call TRBJ2-3, with TRBD2 matching over 10 bases. The V gene end was trimmed by 0 bases and the J gene end by 4 bases; junction bases not matched to a gene: 2. The CDR3 covers 15 residues. Germline assignment: CDR1 SGDLS and CDR2 YYNGEE. CDR3 residues: CASSVASGGADTQYF. The CDR3 bases are TGTGCCAGCAGCGTAGCTAGCGGGGGCGCAGATACGCAGTATTTT.

This clone was seen a single time. CDR3 sequence reads: CASSLDPTVAEQYF. The CDR3 DNA is TGTGCCAGCAGCTTAGATCCTACAGTTGCCGAGCAGTACTTC. The chain is built from TRBV28 and TRBJ2-7; D is ambiguous. This CDR3 is built from 14 residues. Germline V CDR1 and CDR2: MDHEN, SYDVKM. Between the trimmed V and J ends, which lost 6 bases and 6 bases, there was a span of 18 bases.

The chain is built from TRBV5-6 and TRBJ2-1, with 12 bases matching TRBD1. V was pared by 5 bases and J by 6 bases, with 9 bases of the junction left unmatched. This CDR3 is built from 16 residues. CDR1 is SGHDT and CDR2 is YYEEEE in the germline V gene. The CDR3 sequence: CASSFRDRGLGNEQFF. DNA for the CDR3: TGTGCCAGCAGTTTCCGGGACAGGGGGCTTGGCAATGAGCAGTTCTTC.

This clone was counted a single time. The chain carries TRBV6-6 and TRBJ2-1; TRBD2 agrees at 16 bases. The CDR3 contains 15 residues. Germline CDR1 and CDR2: MNHNY and SVGAGI (reference sequence). V lost 6 bases to trimming and J lost 8 bases; unmatched junction nucleotides: 4. The CDR3 loop reads CASRQGTSGRDEQFF. The DNA for the CDR3 is TGTGCCAGCAGACAAGGGACTAGCGGGAGGGATGAGCAGTTCTTC.

The J gene is TRBJ2-1, the V gene TRBV29-1, with D possibly matching TRBD2 (5 bases). The CDR3 contains 10 residues. Germline loops: CDR1 SQVTM, CDR2 ANQGSEA. Trimming shortened V by 7 bases and J by 6 bases, and 7 bases separated the two germline ends. The CDR3 DNA is TGCAGCGGAACTAGCAATGAGCAGTTCTTC. Its translation is CSGTSNEQFF.

The chain combines TRBV29-1 with TRBJ2-2; D perhaps matches TRBD1 (5 bases). Germline V gene sequence: CDR1 SQVTM, CDR2 ANQGSEA. V was clipped by 3 bases and J by 5 bases, with 10 bases between them. CDR3 length equals 13 residues. Written as DNA, the CDR3 is TGCAGCGTTGACAGGGTGGGAACCGGGGAGCTGTTTTTT. Its protein product is CSVDRVGTGELFF.